This T cell receptor (beta chain) was documented in a study of T-cell reconstitution after alpha-beta-depleted transplantation in children. Preparation of the TCRbeta library was carried out with unique molecular identifiers. One entry per CDR3 protein, called by TCRdb with MiXCR from the PCR reads. The sample gives hundreds of thousands of distinct CDR3 sequences, 10% to 15% of which show up once; approximately 2.1% is in the top ten. With respect to this clonotype: Antigen unknown. Given a much more abundant clone one base away, this may be a read error.

Points from the study as a whole: At the one-year point after transplant, T-cell counts and TCRbeta diversity were found to come mostly from T cells that had been newly produced. After transplant, high TCRbeta diversity at day 60 in some patients arose from surviving recipient T cells and thymic progenitors.

The CDR3 runs to 14 residues. Germline CDR1 and CDR2: MNHEY and SVGAGI. Here the sequenced sample was PBMCs, mostly from graft donor cells, taken 360 days after TCRalphabeta/CD19-depleted stem cell transplant. This TCR came from a male patient younger than 18 who had a stem cell transplant for acute myeloid leukemia, so the T cells may come from the graft donor. The rearrangement links TRBV6-5 to TRBJ2-4, with D possibly matching TRBD1 (5 bases). The CDR3: CASIYGATENIQYF. DNA of the CDR3: TGTGCCAGCATTTACGGTGCGACAGAAAACATTCAGTACTTC.